A selection of T cell receptor beta chains follows, all from one sample in a study of T cell changes during pregnancy in multiple sclerosis. This table comes from immunoSEQ multiplex PCR, and its TCRdb copy is limited to in-frame clones, with some not included. The repertoire holds some 100,000 clones, with approximately 92% as singletons. This material consisted of peripheral blood, taken in the second trimester of pregnancy. Receptor source: a female donor with multiple sclerosis, enrolled in a pregnancy study. Both conserved end residues are part of each CDR3. The D gene is left open where the match is weak. The listing skips clone size in some rows; elsewhere it reads once, few, many or a size class.

j_call,v_call,d_call,clone_size,cdr3_aa,cdr3_nt
TRBJ1-6,TRBV5-1,NA,NA,CASSPTVQDNSPLHF,TGCGCCAGCAGCCCCACCGTACAGGATAATTCACCCCTCCACTTT
TRBJ2-1,TRBV4-1,TRBD2,NA,CASSQTDGGRARNEQFF,TGCGCCAGCAGCCAAACGGATGGCGGGAGGGCCAGGAATGAGCAGTTCTTC
TRBJ2-5,TRBV9,TRBD2,NA,CASSVGTSGDQETQYF,TGTGCCAGCAGCGTAGGGACTAGCGGGGACCAAGAGACCCAGTACTTC
TRBJ2-5,TRBV7-9,TRBD2,NA,CASSRGLAGGETQYF,TGTGCCAGCAGCCGGGGACTAGCGGGGGGCGAGACCCAGTACTTC
TRBJ1-1,TRBV29-1,NA,NA,CSVDVDRNTEAFF,TGCAGCGTTGATGTTGACAGGAACACTGAAGCTTTCTTT
TRBJ1-3,TRBV30,TRBD1,NA,CACPQGQSGNTIYF,TGTGCCTGTCCCCAGGGACAGTCTGGAAACACCATATATTTT
TRBJ2-7,TRBV11-2,TRBD1,NA,CASSSRQGSSYEQYF,TGTGCCAGCAGCTCCCGACAGGGTTCCTCCTACGAGCAGTACTTC
TRBJ2-1,TRBV9,TRBD2,NA,CASSVESWTSAYNEQFF,TGTGCCAGCAGCGTAGAATCGTGGACTAGCGCTTACAATGAGCAGTTCTTC
TRBJ1-2,TRBV5-5,NA,NA,CASSSPEGYRNYGYTF,TGTGCCAGCAGCTCCCCGGAGGGATACCGTAACTATGGCTACACCTTC
TRBJ1-2,TRBV6-1,NA,NA,CASSEVVADYGYTF,TGTGCCAGCAGTGAGGTCGTGGCGGACTATGGCTACACCTTC
TRBJ1-1,TRBV2,TRBD1,NA,CASRYRGQGTEAFF,TGTGCCAGCAGGTACCGAGGACAGGGCACTGAAGCTTTCTTT
TRBJ1-2,TRBV6-5,TRBD1,NA,CASSRTGGASYGYTF,TGTGCCAGCAGTCGCACAGGGGGCGCTTCCTATGGCTACACCTTC
TRBJ2-3,TRBV15,TRBD2,NA,CATSREGGAGERDTQYF,TGTGCCACCAGCAGAGAAGGAGGAGCGGGAGAACGGGATACGCAGTATTTT
TRBJ2-3,TRBV5-1,TRBD2,NA,CASSYVSGLAIDTQYF,TGCGCCAGCAGCTACGTTTCGGGACTAGCGATAGATACGCAGTATTTT
TRBJ2-5,TRBV19,NA,NA,CASSIQGQETQYF,TGTGCCAGTAGTATACAGGGACAAGAGACCCAGTACTTC
TRBJ2-3,TRBV19,NA,NA,CASSRDTGIASTDTQYF,TGTGCCAGTAGCCGGGACACCGGGATCGCTAGCACAGATACGCAGTATTTT
TRBJ2-7,TRBV4-1,NA,once,CASSRTESSYEQYF,TGCGCCAGCAGCCGTACGGAGAGCTCCTACGAGCAGTACTTC
TRBJ1-4,TRBV30,NA,few,CAWSPSNEKLFF,TGTGCCTGGAGCCCTTCCAATGAAAAACTGTTTTTT
TRBJ2-7,TRBV7-9,TRBD1,NA,CASSLRQGPYEQYF,TGTGCCAGCAGCCTCCGACAGGGTCCCTACGAGCAGTACTTC
TRBJ2-5,TRBV30,TRBD2,NA,CAWSVGSGRAGGETQYF,TGTGCCTGGAGTGTAGGGAGCGGGAGGGCCGGGGGAGAGACCCAGTACTTC
TRBJ1-1,TRBV29-1,NA,NA,CSVTVGGTEAFF,TGCAGCGTGACGGTAGGCGGAACTGAAGCTTTCTTT
TRBJ2-7,TRBV18,TRBD1,NA,CASSSTGPAAYEQYF,TGTGCCAGCTCATCGACAGGGCCAGCGGCCTACGAGCAGTACTTC
TRBJ1-5,TRBV6-1,NA,NA,CASSPTPGGNQPQHF,TGTGCCAGCAGTCCGACGCCGGGTGGCAATCAGCCCCAGCATTTT
TRBJ1-1,TRBV2,NA,NA,CASSVVGGAGTEAFF,TGTGCCAGCAGTGTGGTCGGGGGGGCTGGAACTGAAGCTTTCTTT